A single sample gave rise to the 10 T cell receptor beta chains below, sequenced in a study of identical twins. TCRdb used MiXCR to reprocess the 5' RACE reads, holding one entry per CDR3 protein. Of about 550,000 distinct CDR3 sequences in the sample, 20% to 25% were seen once. The same sample was also studied in work on yellow fever vaccine responses in identical twins.

The sequenced sample was CD4+ T cells sorted from blood. The receptor source for this set is a woman aged 18-29 years in good health.

This clonotype was counted only a few times. The chain is built from TRBV12-3 or TRBV12-4 and TRBJ2-1; TRBD2 matches 10 bases. Trimming at V came to 6 bases and at J to 8 bases, leaving 7 bases not matched to a gene. The CDR3 sequence is 14 residues long. CDR3 loop: CASRSGGAVHEQFF. The CDR3 DNA sequence: TGTGCCAGCAGAAGCGGGGGGGCCGTCCATGAGCAGTTCTTC.

The rearrangement links TRBV6-6 to TRBJ1-5; TRBD1 is a possible D gene (6 bases). The CDR3 runs 13 residues. V gave up 10 bases and J gave up 7 bases, with 17 bases separating them. CDR1 and CDR2 from the germline V gene are MNHNY and SVGAGI (reference sequence). CDR3 nucleotides: TGTGCCATCCGACCTGGAAGGGGGCAGCCCCAGCATTTT. Its protein is CAIRPGRGQPQHF.

J is TRBJ1-1 and V is TRBV20-1; D might be TRBD1 (6 bases). Germline assignment: CDR1 DFQATT and CDR2 SNEGSKA (reference sequence). Deletions cut 1 base from V and 1 base from J, with 13 bases between. The CDR3 covers 15 residues. CDR3 DNA: TGCAGTGCTAGAGGGGCAGGGGTGGGGAACACTGAAGCTTTCTTT. Amino acid sequence: CSARGAGVGNTEAFF.

This clonotype showed up just a few times. The J gene is TRBJ2-3, the V gene TRBV24-1; a weak D match, TRBD2 (7 bases). CDR1 is KGHDR and CDR2 is SFDVKD in the germline V gene. Trimming left V 6 bases short and J 4 bases short, with 13 bases between. The CDR3 loop spans 14 amino acids. The CDR3 DNA is TGTGCCACCAGTACCGGGGGGCTCTCAGATACGCAGTATTTT. Its protein product is CATSTGGLSDTQYF.

The chain recombines TRBV13 with TRBJ2-5, with TRBD2 as a possible D gene (5 bases). The CDR3 consists of 16 residues. Trimming shortened V by 2 bases and J by 0 bases, and 13 bases separated the two germline ends. Germline values: CDR1 PRHDT, CDR2 FYEKMQ (reference sequence). In DNA form, the CDR3 reads TGTGCCAGCAGCTTATCTAGTAGGAGGAACCAAGAGACCCAGTACTTC. This codes for CASSLSSRRNQETQYF.

The V gene is TRBV5-1, the J gene TRBJ2-1, with 12 bases matching TRBD2. This CDR3 is 16 amino acids long. Germline lookup yields CDR1 SGHRS and CDR2 YFSETQ. Germline trimming cut 4 bases from V and 6 bases from J; bases unmatched to any gene: 8. CDR3 nucleotides: TGCGCCAGCAGCCAGCTGACTAGCGGGAGTGGCAATGAGCAGTTCTTC. This sequence encodes CASSQLTSGSGNEQFF. Based on the CDR3 plus reference TRBV5-1 and TRBJ2-1, the full variable domain is KAGVTQTPRYLIKTRGQQVTLSCSPISGHRSVSWYQQTPGQGLQFLFEYFSETQRNKGNFPGRFSGRQFSNSRSEMNVSTLELGDSALYLCASSQLTSGSGNEQFFGPGTRLTVL.

V is TRBV29-1 and J is TRBJ2-4; tentative D call: TRBD1 (8 bases). V shed 6 bases and J shed 5 bases, with 14 bases lying between them. CDR3 length: 13 residues. Germline V lookup: CDR1 SQVTM, CDR2 ANQGSEA. The CDR3: CSVSGTGQNIQYF. CDR3 nucleotide sequence: TGCAGCGTGAGCGGGACAGGACAAAACATTCAGTACTTC. Based on the CDR3 plus reference TRBV29-1 and TRBJ2-4, the full variable domain is SAVISQKPSRDICQRGTSLTIQCQVDSQVTMMFWYRQQPGQSLTLIATANQGSEATYESGFVIDKFPISRPNLTFSTLTVSNMSPEDSSIYLCSVSGTGQNIQYFGAGTRLSVL.

In DNA form, the CDR3 reads TGCGCCAGCAGCTTGGGGGGGACAGGCTACAATGAGCAGTTCTTC. It yields the protein CASSLGGTGYNEQFF. The chain links TRBV5-1 to TRBJ2-1, with 8 bases identical to TRBD1. With 0 bases clipped from V and 3 bases from J, the junction kept 2 bases outside the gene matches. CDR3 size: 15 residues. Germline V gene data show CDR1 as SGHRS and CDR2 as YFSETQ. The whole variable domain, filled in from reference TRBV5-1 and TRBJ2-1, reads KAGVTQTPRYLIKTRGQQVTLSCSPISGHRSVSWYQQTPGQGLQFLFEYFSETQRNKGNFPGRFSGRQFSNSRSEMNVSTLELGDSALYLCASSLGGTGYNEQFFGPGTRLTVL.

This clonotype has more than one count but fewer than ten. The chain is built from TRBV6-1 and TRBJ1-5; TRBD1 matches 7 bases. Trimming took 5 bases from V and 5 from J; bases not matched to a gene: 6. The germline V gene encodes CDR1 MNHNS and CDR2 SASEGT. The CDR3 loop spans 14 amino acids. DNA for the CDR3: TGTGCCAGCAGTCCCCAGGGGGTCGATCAGCCCCAGCATTTT. Translated: CASSPQGVDQPQHF.

The V gene is TRBV27, the J gene TRBJ1-3; unclear D gene. The V gene's germline CDR1 is MNHEY and CDR2 SMNVEV (reference sequence). The CDR3 has 14 residues. Trimming removed 3 bases at V and 4 bases at J, with 10 bases between. CDR3 in amino acids: CASSFDTTGNTIYF. CDR3 bases: TGTGCCAGCAGTTTTGATACAACCGGAAACACCATATATTTT.